This entry lists 25 T cell receptor beta chains sequenced from one sample in a study of cytomegalovirus exposure and HLA in healthy donors (TCRdb year 2017). Library method: the immunoSEQ multiplex PCR assay. A mixture of 60 forward primers for TCR Vbeta segments and 13 reverse primers for TCR Jbeta segments was used in the multiplex PCR. What TCRdb holds here is the immuneACCESS table cut down to in-frame rearrangements. Part of the clones is not present; checked against another copy, under half of the missing clones reflect an unresolved V gene, and the others are unexplained. The sample has about 160,000 clones on record, around three quarters of them singletons. The ten top clones hold roughly 1.9% of the sample. Sequencing input: PBMCs. The source of these receptors is a man aged 40-49 years in good health and CMV-seronegative.

V gene TRBV5-1 combines with J gene TRBJ2-1, with 8 nucleotides matching TRBD1. CDR3 size: 15 residues. The germline V gene encodes CDR1 SGHRS and CDR2 YFSETQ. Trimming at V came to 5 bases and at J to 7 bases, leaving 11 bases not matched to a gene. The CDR3 DNA reads as TGCGCCAGCAGTCAGGGGGCGGGGCCCCATAATGAGCAGTTCTTC. This translates into CASSQGAGPHNEQFF.

The chain recombines TRBV25-1 with TRBJ2-1; 7 bases fit TRBD2. The CDR3 loop spans 15 amino acids. Germline-derived CDR1 and CDR2 are MGHDK and SYGVNS. The trim removed 7 bases at V and 10 bases at J, leaving 16 bases unmatched. CDR3: CASKEDGTTFREQFF. The CDR3 nucleotides read TGTGCCAGCAAGGAGGACGGGACTACCTTTAGGGAGCAGTTCTTC.

CDR3 in DNA: TGTGCCACATCTCTAGGCACAGATACGCAGTATTTT. It yields the protein CATSLGTDTQYF. V and J are TRBV19 and TRBJ2-3; no definite D call. Between the trimmed V and J ends, which lost 10 bases and 1 base, there was a span of 9 bases. Looked up from germline, CDR1 is LNHDA and CDR2 is SQIVND (reference sequence). This CDR3 spans 12 amino acids. The entire variable domain, with the rest obtained from reference TRBV19 and TRBJ2-3, is as follows: DGGITQSPKYLFRKEGQNVTLSCEQNLNHDAMYWYRQDPGQGLRLIYYSQIVNDFQKGDIAEGYSVSREKKESFPLTVTSAQKNPTAFYLCATSLGTDTQYFGPGTRLTVL.

The genes are TRBV11-2 and TRBJ2-7, with TRBD1 identical over 9 bases. V shed 5 bases, J shed 5 bases, and the junction held 10 bases outside the gene matches. CDR1 and CDR2 (germline): SGHAT, FQNNGV. The CDR3 sequence is 15 residues long. CDR3 region: CASSTSGTGFHEQYF. As DNA, the CDR3 is TGTGCCAGCAGCACCTCCGGGACAGGGTTCCACGAGCAGTACTTC.

DNA of the CDR3: TGTGCCAGCAGGCCGGGACTCAGCACAGATACGCAGTATTTT. Translating it yields CASRPGLSTDTQYF. The chain uses TRBV25-1 and TRBJ2-3, with a tentative D call TRBD2 (6 bases). The CDR3 length is 14 residues. With 6 bases removed from V and 0 bases from J, the gap between germline ends came to 10 bases. The germline V gene encodes CDR1 MGHDK and CDR2 SYGVNS.

The V and J genes are TRBV7-2 and TRBJ2-7; 9 bases are a match to TRBD2. After removal of 2 bases from V and 1 base from J, the junction contained 6 bases not matched to a gene. The CDR3 loop spans 16 amino acids. The germline gives CDR1 SGHTA, CDR2 FQGNSA. The CDR3 is CASSLLASGNSYEQYF. The CDR3 DNA is TGTGCCAGCAGCTTACTCGCTAGCGGGAATTCCTACGAGCAGTACTTC.

The chain carries TRBV6-6 and TRBJ2-1, with 8 bases lining up with TRBD2. There are 15 residues in the CDR3. CDR1 MNHNY and CDR2 SVGAGI come from the germline V gene (reference sequence). V dropped 4 bases and J dropped 7; count of bases not matched to a gene: 9. CDR3 amino acids: CASSFLPGGGNEQFF. CDR3 nucleotide sequence: TGTGCCAGCAGTTTCTTGCCGGGAGGGGGAAATGAGCAGTTCTTC.

The genes are TRBV28 and TRBJ1-2; the match to TRBD1 covers 10 bases. V trimming: 4 bases; J trimming: 4 bases; junction bases outside the gene matches: 9. The length of the CDR3 is 16 residues. Germline CDR1 and CDR2: MDHEN and SYDVKM. The CDR3, as DNA: TGTGCCAGCAGTTCACACAGGGGGACAGGGGTCTATGGCTACACCTTC. This encodes CASSSHRGTGVYGYTF.

This clone was seen a single time. The chain joins TRBV5-4 to TRBJ2-1; weak D call: TRBD2 (5 bases). This CDR3 has 14 residues. V lost 4 bases to trimming and J lost 4 bases, with 12 bases between them. CDR1 is SGHNT and CDR2 is YYREEE in the germline V gene (reference sequence). The CDR3, as DNA: TGTGCCAGCAGCCCGAAAGGAGGATACAATGAGCAGTTCTTC. It codes for CASSPKGGYNEQFF.

The genes are TRBV11-3 and TRBJ2-1, with TRBD2 matching 9 bases. The CDR3 is 16 amino acids. V gave up 5 bases and J gave up 10 bases; unmatched junction bases: 15. From germline, CDR1 is SGHNT and CDR2 YENEEA. The CDR3, as DNA: TGTGCCAGCAGCCCACGAGGTGCGGGAGGGCCCGACGAGCAGTTCTTC. It specifies CASSPRGAGGPDEQFF.

CDR3 sequence (DNA): TGCGCCAGCAGCTTGGCCGGGACTAGCTGGTACGAGCAGTACTTC. This sequence encodes CASSLAGTSWYEQYF. This chain uses TRBV5-1 with TRBJ2-7; 9 bases map to TRBD2. Germline V gene data show CDR1 as SGHRS and CDR2 as YFSETQ. The CDR3 loop spans 15 amino acids. V lost 0 bases, J lost 4 bases, and 5 bases stayed unmatched. Full variable domain (missing parts from reference TRBV5-1 and TRBJ2-7): KAGVTQTPRYLIKTRGQQVTLSCSPISGHRSVSWYQQTPGQGLQFLFEYFSETQRNKGNFPGRFSGRQFSNSRSEMNVSTLELGDSALYLCASSLAGTSWYEQYFGPGTRLTVT.

This clone was detected only once. This chain connects TRBV6-1 to TRBJ1-6; D possibly corresponds to TRBD1 (5 bases). V was clipped by 8 bases and J by 3 bases, with 8 bases between them. Germline CDR1 is MNHNS and CDR2 is SASEGT. This CDR3 comprises 13 residues. The CDR3: CASLGDYNSPLHF. CDR3 in DNA: TGTGCCAGCTTAGGGGACTATAATTCACCCCTCCACTTT.

The chain is built from TRBV5-4 and TRBJ2-7; 12 bases align to TRBD2. Losses at the gene ends were 3 bases for V and 5 bases for J; bases not matched to a gene: 12. Germline assignment: CDR1 SGHNT and CDR2 YYREEE (reference sequence). This CDR3 region has 17 residues. The CDR3 coding sequence is TGTGCCAGCAGCTCTGGACTAGCGGGGCGGCCTTACGACGAGCAGTACTTC. It specifies CASSSGLAGRPYDEQYF.

V and J are TRBV19 and TRBJ2-2; a weak D match, TRBD1 (5 bases). The V gene's germline CDR1 is LNHDA and CDR2 SQIVND (reference sequence). The V and J ends lost 5 bases and 4 bases respectively, with 17 bases between them. CDR3 length: 16 amino acids. The CDR3 DNA follows: TGTGCCAGTAGTCCTCGTTTAGGGGTAGCCACCGGGGAGCTGTTTTTT. Protein: CASSPRLGVATGELFF.

The J gene is TRBJ2-3, the V gene TRBV19, with 7 bases aligning to TRBD2. This CDR3 contains 15 residues. Germline V gene lookup returns CDR1 LNHDA and CDR2 SQIVND (reference sequence). V was clipped by 3 bases and J by 1 base; unmatched bases: 4. The CDR3: CASSMPGRGTDTQYF. Here the CDR3 DNA reads TGTGCCAGTAGTATGCCAGGGAGGGGCACAGATACGCAGTATTTT.

This chain uses TRBV6-1 with TRBJ1-5; D not certain. Trimming took 4 bases from V and 7 from J, leaving 5 bases between them. Germline V gene sequence: CDR1 MNHNS, CDR2 SASEGT. The CDR3 totals 11 residues. Here the CDR3 DNA reads TGTGCCAGCAGTGCCGAGCAGCCCCAGCATTTT. Its protein is CASSAEQPQHF.

The chain has TRBV4-3 and TRBJ2-7, with D unresolved. Trimming stripped 0 bases from V and 2 bases from J, with 14 bases between. Germline V lookup: CDR1 LGHNA, CDR2 YSLEER. The CDR3 runs 16 residues. The CDR3 spells CASSQDYPGPTYEQYF. The DNA of the CDR3 is TGCGCCAGCAGCCAAGATTATCCCGGTCCGACCTACGAGCAGTACTTC.

This clone was counted only a few times. The rearrangement uses TRBV19 and TRBJ1-5; D unresolved. V lost 1 base and J lost 7, with 5 bases in between. The CDR3 totals 12 residues. Germline values: CDR1 LNHDA, CDR2 SQIVND (reference sequence). Here the CDR3 DNA reads TGTGCCAGTAGTATAGTAGAGCAGCCCCAGCATTTT. Encoded protein: CASSIVEQPQHF.

This clone has a handful of counts. The V and J genes are TRBV30 and TRBJ1-1, with D unclear. CDR1 and CDR2 (germline): GTSNPN, SVGIG (reference sequence). This CDR3 is 11 amino acids long. Trimming shortened V by 3 bases and J by 8 bases, and 10 bases separated the two germline ends. The CDR3 sequence is CAWRWEDEAFF. For the CDR3, the DNA is TGTGCCTGGAGGTGGGAGGACGAAGCTTTCTTT.

This chain connects TRBV21-1 to TRBJ1-5; TRBD1, the table's D call, was not compared with the DNA. TRBV21-1 is marked as a pseudogene. This CDR3 is 16 amino acids long. The CDR3 DNA is TGTGCCAGCAGCTCCCGCGTCAGGGGGGCCAATCAGCCCCAGCATTTT. This sequence encodes CASSSRVRGANQPQHF.

This chain links TRBV7-9 with TRBJ1-4; the D gene is possibly TRBD1 (6 bases). Germline CDR1 reads SEHNR; CDR2 reads FQNEAQ (reference sequence). CDR3 length: 12 amino acids. V lost 10 bases to trimming and J lost 6 bases, with 12 bases between them. The CDR3 reads CATWTDDEKLFF. CDR3 bases: TGTGCCACCTGGACAGATGATGAAAAACTGTTTTTT.

This sequence joins TRBV29-1 and TRBJ2-2, with a possible D match to TRBD2 (7 bases). The CDR3 consists of 14 residues. The V gene lost 2 bases and the J gene lost 6 bases, with 13 bases spanning the gap. From germline, CDR1 is SQVTM and CDR2 ANQGSEA. CDR3 loop: CSVEKGGGAGELFF. The CDR3 bases are TGCAGCGTTGAAAAGGGGGGGGGTGCCGGGGAGCTGTTTTTT.

This clone was seen a single time. The chain recombines TRBV19 with TRBJ1-4, with 10 bases matching TRBD1. The CDR3 sequence is 15 residues long. V lost 4 bases, J lost 6 bases, and 5 bases stayed unmatched. Germline V gives CDR1 LNHDA, CDR2 SQIVND (reference sequence). The CDR3 DNA reads as TGTGCCAGTAGTACGCCGACAGGGGGCCATGAAAAACTGTTTTTT. Translated: CASSTPTGGHEKLFF. The full variable domain, completed using reference TRBV19 and TRBJ1-4, is DGGITQSPKYLFRKEGQNVTLSCEQNLNHDAMYWYRQDPGQGLRLIYYSQIVNDFQKGDIAEGYSVSREKKESFPLTVTSAQKNPTAFYLCASSTPTGGHEKLFFGSGTQLSVL.

This chain joins TRBV6-5 and TRBJ1-1, with D possibly matching TRBD1 (5 bases). In germline, CDR1 is MNHEY, CDR2 SVGAGI. This CDR3 spans 16 amino acids. V dropped 0 bases and J dropped 2 bases, with 13 bases sitting between them. The CDR3 loop is CASSYSSGTGNTEAFF. The CDR3 DNA sequence: TGTGCCAGCAGTTACTCGTCCGGGACTGGCAACACTGAAGCTTTCTTT.

The CDR3, as DNA: TGTGCCAGCGTACAGGGGGCGAGCACTGAAGCTTTCTTT. Protein sequence: CASVQGASTEAFF. The chain uses TRBV6-6 and TRBJ1-1; 9 bases agree with TRBD1. V shed 8 bases, J shed 4 bases, and the junction held 5 bases outside the gene matches. CDR1 and CDR2 from the germline V gene are MNHNY and SVGAGI (reference sequence). CDR3 length equals 13 residues.